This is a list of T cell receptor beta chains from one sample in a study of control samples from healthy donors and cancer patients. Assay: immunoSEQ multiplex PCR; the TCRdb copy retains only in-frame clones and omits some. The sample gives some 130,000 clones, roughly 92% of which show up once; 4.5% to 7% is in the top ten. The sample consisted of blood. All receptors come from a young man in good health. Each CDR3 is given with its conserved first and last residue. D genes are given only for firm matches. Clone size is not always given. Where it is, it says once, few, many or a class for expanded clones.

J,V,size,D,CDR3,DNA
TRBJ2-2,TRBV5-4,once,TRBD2,CASSLSSGGPVTGELFF,TGTGCCAGCAGCCTATCTAGCGGGGGGCCGGTCACCGGGGAGCTGTTTTTT
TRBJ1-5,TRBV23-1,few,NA,CASSQWDQRGNQPQHF,TGCGCCAGCAGTCAATGGGACCAGCGGGGCAATCAGCCCCAGCATTTT
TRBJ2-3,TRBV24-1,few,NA,CATSVGQGHTDTQYF,TGTGCCACCAGTGTTGGGCAGGGGCACACAGATACGCAGTATTTT
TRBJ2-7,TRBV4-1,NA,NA,CASSAGTMREQYF,TGCGCCAGCAGCGCCGGGACCATGAGGGAGCAGTACTTC
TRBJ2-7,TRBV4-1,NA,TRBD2,CASSRALAGDFYEQYF,TGCGCCAGCAGCCGCGCTCTAGCGGGGGACTTTTACGAGCAGTACTTC
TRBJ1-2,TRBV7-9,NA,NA,CASSSSNYGYTF,TGTGCCAGCAGCTCATCAAACTATGGCTACACCTTC
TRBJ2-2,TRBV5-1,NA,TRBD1,CASRPQGAVNTGELFF,TGCGCCAGCAGGCCACAGGGGGCGGTCAACACCGGGGAGCTGTTTTTT
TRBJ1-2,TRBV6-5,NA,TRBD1,CASTVRTGIYGYTF,TGTGCCAGCACTGTCCGGACAGGGATATATGGCTACACCTTC
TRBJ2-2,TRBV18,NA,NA,CASSPLTGSNTGELFF,TGTGCCAGCTCACCACTTACAGGTTCGAACACCGGGGAGCTGTTTTTT
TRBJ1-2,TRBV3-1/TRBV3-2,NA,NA,CASSQDRDRRRYGYTF,TGTGCCAGCAGCCAAGACCGAGACAGGAGGCGGTATGGCTACACCTTC
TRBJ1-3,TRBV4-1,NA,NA,CASSQDNLNTIYF,TGCGCCAGCAGCCAAGATAATCTAAACACCATATATTTT
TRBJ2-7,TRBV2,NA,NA,CASTPWSGSYEQYF,TGTGCCAGCACCCCATGGTCAGGATCCTACGAGCAGTACTTC
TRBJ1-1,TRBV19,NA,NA,CATNQGNTEAFF,TGTGCCACCAATCAGGGCAACACTGAAGCTTTCTTT
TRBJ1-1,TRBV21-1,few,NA,CERLNTEAFF,TGTGAGAGGCTTAACACTGAAGCTTTCTTT
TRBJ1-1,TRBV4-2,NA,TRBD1,CASRQGGHYTEAFF,TGTGCCAGCCGACAGGGGGGACACTACACTGAAGCTTTCTTT
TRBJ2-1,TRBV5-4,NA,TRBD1,CASSRPRDRGPYEQFF,TGTGCCAGCAGCCGCCCCCGGGACAGGGGGCCCTATGAGCAGTTCTTC
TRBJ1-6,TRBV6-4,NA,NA,CASSDSIGNSPLHF,TGTGCCAGCAGTGACTCGATCGGGAATTCACCCCTCCACTTT
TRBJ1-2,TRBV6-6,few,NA,CAGLVGNYGYTF,TGTGCCGGGCTTGTTGGAAACTATGGCTACACCTTC
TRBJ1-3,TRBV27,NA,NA,CASSLSNGNTIYF,TGTGCCAGCAGTCTATCAAATGGAAACACCATATATTTT
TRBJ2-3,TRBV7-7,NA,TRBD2,CASSPIAGGSADTQYF,TGTGCCAGCAGCCCGATAGCGGGGGGGTCCGCAGATACGCAGTATTTT
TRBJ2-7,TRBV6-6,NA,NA,CASTLDAYEQYF,TGTGCCAGCACCTTAGACGCCTACGAGCAGTACTTC
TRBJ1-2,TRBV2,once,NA,CASSQGRDYGYTF,TGTGCCAGCAGCCAGGGTAGAGACTATGGCTACACCTTC
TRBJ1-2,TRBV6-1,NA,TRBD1,CASSEWGQGYGYTF,TGTGCCAGCAGTGAATGGGGACAGGGATATGGCTACACCTTC
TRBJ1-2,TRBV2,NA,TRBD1,CATIDRGNYGYTF,TGTGCCACCATCGACAGGGGTAACTATGGCTACACCTTC
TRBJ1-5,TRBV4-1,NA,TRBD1,CASSPQGTGADSNQPQHF,TGCGCCAGCAGTCCTCAGGGGACAGGGGCGGATAGCAATCAGCCCCAGCATTTT
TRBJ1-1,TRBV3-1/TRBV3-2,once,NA,CASSHGSEAFF,TGTGCCAGCAGCCACGGCTCAGAAGCTTTCTTT
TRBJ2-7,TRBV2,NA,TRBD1,CASSDVGQGTYEQYF,TGTGCCAGCAGTGATGTCGGACAGGGGACCTACGAGCAGTACTTC
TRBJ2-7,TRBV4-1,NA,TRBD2,CASSQFSPPSGKYEQYF,TGCGCCAGCAGCCAATTCTCCCCCCCTAGCGGAAAGTACGAGCAGTACTTC
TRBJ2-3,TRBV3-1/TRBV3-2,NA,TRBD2,CASSQDRLAGTDTQYF,TGTGCCAGCAGCCAAGATCGACTAGCTGGCACAGATACGCAGTATTTT
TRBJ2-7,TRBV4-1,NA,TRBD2,CASSLGRGGSYEQYF,TGCGCCAGCAGCCTCGGGCGGGGGGGCTCCTACGAGCAGTACTTC
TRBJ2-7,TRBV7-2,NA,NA,CASSLGRVNEQYF,TGTGCCAGCAGCTTAGGCCGGGTTAACGAGCAGTACTTC
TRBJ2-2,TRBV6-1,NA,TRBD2,CASSDLAGRSYTGELFF,TGTGCCAGCAGTGACCTAGCGGGGCGCTCCTACACCGGGGAGCTGTTTTTT
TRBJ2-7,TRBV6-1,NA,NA,CASSDLYEQYF,TGTGCCAGCAGTGATTTGTACGAGCAGTACTTC
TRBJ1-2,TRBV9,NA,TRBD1,CASSTTGYGYTF,TGTGCCAGCAGCACGACAGGGTACGGCTACACCTTC
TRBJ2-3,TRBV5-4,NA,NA,CASSNPSGWAGFSTDTQYF,TGTGCCAGCAGCAACCCATCCGGGTGGGCGGGGTTCAGCACAGATACGCAGTATTTT
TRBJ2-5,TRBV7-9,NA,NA,CASSYGTKYQETQYF,TGTGCCAGCAGCTACGGGACAAAGTACCAAGAGACCCAGTACTTC
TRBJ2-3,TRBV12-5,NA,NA,CASGLVQFPRLAGATDTQYF,TGTGCTAGTGGTTTGGTACAATTCCCTCGACTAGCAGGGGCCACAGATACGCAGTATTTT
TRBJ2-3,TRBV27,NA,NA,CASSLWGEYGDTQYF,TGTGCCAGCAGTTTGTGGGGGGAGTACGGAGATACGCAGTATTTT
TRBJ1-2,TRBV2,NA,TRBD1,CASSEMRGQAVNDYGYTF,TGTGCCAGCAGTGAAATGCGTGGACAGGCTGTTAATGACTATGGCTACACCTTC
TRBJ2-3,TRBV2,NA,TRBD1,CASSLQGARDTQYF,TGTGCCAGCAGCTTACAGGGGGCAAGGGATACGCAGTATTTT
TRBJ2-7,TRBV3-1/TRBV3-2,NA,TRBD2,CASSQGLAGAYEQYF,TGTGCCAGCAGCCAAGGACTAGCGGGGGCCTACGAGCAGTACTTC
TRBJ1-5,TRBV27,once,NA,CASSLSADGRIGNQPQHF,TGTGCCAGCAGTTTATCCGCGGACGGACGTATTGGCAATCAGCCCCAGCATTTT
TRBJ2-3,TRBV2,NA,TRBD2,CASSAGTSADTQYF,TGTGCCAGCAGCGCCGGGACTAGTGCAGATACGCAGTATTTT
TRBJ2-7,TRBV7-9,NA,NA,CASSLTRYEQYF,TGTGCCAGCAGCCTAACTCGGTACGAGCAGTACTTC
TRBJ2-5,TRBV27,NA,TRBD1,CASSLSYGTGSQPWYF,TGTGCCAGCAGTTTATCGTACGGGACAGGGTCCCAACCTTGGTACTTC
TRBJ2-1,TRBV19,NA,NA,CASSSRGPYNEQFF,TGTGCCAGTAGTTCCAGGGGCCCATACAATGAGCAGTTCTTC
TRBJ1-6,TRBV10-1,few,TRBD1,CASSDGTGGSPLHF,TGCGCCAGCAGTGACGGGACAGGGGGTTCACCCCTCCACTTT
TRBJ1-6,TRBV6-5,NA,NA,CASSPQGYNSPLHF,TGTGCCAGCAGTCCCCAGGGTTATAATTCACCCCTCCACTTT